Shown below are 16 T cell receptor beta chains from a single sample sequenced in a study of beta chain features in type 1 diabetes. Broader study findings: Researchers report that Type 1 diabetes patients had moderately but significantly shorter TCRB CDR3s across all four CD4+ subsets.

Expressed TCRB transcripts were sequenced after all isolated RNA was converted to cDNA. TCRdb's table, derived via immunoSEQ multiplex PCR, lists solely in-frame clones and lacks some. In the table there are 630,000 or so clones, roughly 13% of which are singletons. Antigens for these TCRs are unknown. The specimen was naive CD4+ T cells from blood. The receptors stem from a young man with type 1 diabetes.

Concerning this clone itself: The junction does not match germline at one end; this may be a read error. This chain connects TRBV7-6 to TRBJ1-2, with TRBD1 identical over 11 bases. Germline CDR1 and CDR2: SGHVS and FNYEAQ. CDR3 length equals 14 residues. The CDR3 loop is CASSHRGTGGGLSF. The CDR3 DNA is TGTGCCAGCAGCCATCGCGGGACAGGGGGTGGCCTCTCCTTC.

V usage is TRBV4-2 and J usage is TRBJ1-6; D is undetermined. Germline assignment: CDR1 LGHNA and CDR2 YNFKEQ. The CDR3 is made up of 17 amino acids. V was cut by 0 bases and J by 1 base, with 10 bases left in between. The CDR3 nucleotides read TGTGCCAGCAGCCAAGAAGTAGGGAAATCCTATAATTCACCCCTCCACTTT. Translation gives CASSQEVGKSYNSPLHF.

This clone has only a few counts. The chain recombines TRBV7-3 with TRBJ1-4, with D tentatively TRBD1 (5 bases). The CDR3 has 15 residues. The ends were cut back, 5 bases at V and 6 bases at J, with 16 bases in the middle. Germline V CDR1 and CDR2: SGHTA, FQGTGA. CDR3 nucleotides: TGTGCCAGCAGCACACAACCGGGACGGTATGAAAAACTGTTTTTT. It yields the protein CASSTQPGRYEKLFF.

The CDR3 bases are TGTGCCAGCCCAAAAACAGGACGAATCTACGAGCAGTACTTC. Its protein is CASPKTGRIYEQYF. The rearrangement uses TRBV27 and TRBJ2-7, with D perhaps TRBD1 (5 bases). The CDR3 loop spans 14 amino acids. Between the trimmed V and J ends, which lost 8 bases and 3 bases, there was a span of 17 bases. Germline V gene lookup returns CDR1 MNHEY and CDR2 SMNVEV (reference sequence).

The gene calls are TRBV6-5 and TRBJ1-3; no firm D call. The CDR3 length is 14 residues. CDR1 is MNHEY and CDR2 is SVGAGI in the germline V gene. V was trimmed by 6 bases and J by 4 bases, leaving 13 bases between them. DNA for the CDR3: TGTGCCAGCAGACTGGAGAAAACCGGAAACACCATATATTTT. Amino acid sequence: CASRLEKTGNTIYF.

The rearrangement uses TRBV18 and TRBJ1-5; D not certain. The germline CDR1 and CDR2 sequences are KGHSH and LQKENI. CDR3 length: 13 residues. V gave up 2 bases and J gave up 7 bases, with 9 bases separating them. As DNA, the CDR3 is TGTGCCAGCTCACCAGGGGAGGAGCAGCCCCAGCATTTT. It specifies CASSPGEEQPQHF.

This chain joins TRBV9 and TRBJ1-1; D ambiguous. The CDR3 spans 13 residues. Germline V gives CDR1 SGDLS, CDR2 YYNGEE. V was cut by 4 bases and J by 3 bases, with 10 bases left in between. Written as DNA, the CDR3 is TGTGCCAGCAGCCCTTCCTTGCACACTGAAGCTTTCTTT. This encodes CASSPSLHTEAFF. Full variable domain (missing parts from reference TRBV9 and TRBJ1-1): DSGVTQTPKHLITATGQRVTLRCSPRSGDLSVYWYQQSLDQGLQFLIQYYNGEERAKGNILERFSAQQFPDLHSELNLSSLELGDSALYFCASSPSLHTEAFFGQGTRLTVV.

This clone occurred a few times. The chain uses TRBV11-3 and TRBJ2-2; a possible D gene is TRBD2 (6 bases). V gave up 5 bases and J gave up 0 bases, with 13 bases separating them. Looked up from germline, CDR1 is SGHNT and CDR2 is YENEEA. The CDR3 spans 16 residues. In DNA form, the CDR3 reads TGTGCCAGCAGCCCGGGGGTGGGCGCGAACACCGGGGAGCTGTTTTTT. Its protein product is CASSPGVGANTGELFF.

This clone was recorded a few times. The chain recombines TRBV11-1 with TRBJ2-2; D remains unclear. Germline-derived CDR1 and CDR2 are SGHAT and FQDESV (reference sequence). The CDR3 consists of 14 residues. The germline V and J ends were trimmed by 1 base and 1 base, with 4 bases remaining between them. The CDR3 DNA reads TGTGCCAGCAGCTTAGACGGGAACACCGGGGAGCTGTTTTTT. It yields the protein CASSLDGNTGELFF.

This clone was recorded a few times. This chain links TRBV9 with TRBJ2-3; TRBD1 is a possible D gene (5 bases). CDR3 length: 13 residues. The germline V gene encodes CDR1 SGDLS and CDR2 YYNGEE. Between the trimmed V and J ends, which lost 0 bases and 7 bases, there was a span of 9 bases. In nucleotides, the CDR3 is TGTGCCAGCAGCGTAGACGACAGAAATACGCAGTATTTT. Encoded protein: CASSVDDRNTQYF.

The J gene is TRBJ1-1, the V gene TRBV20-1, with D hard to call. Germline V gene lookup returns CDR1 DFQATT and CDR2 SNEGSKA (reference sequence). This CDR3 region has 11 residues. Trimming removed 0 bases at V and 7 bases at J, with 6 bases between. CDR3 nucleotide sequence: TGCAGTGCTAGAGATCAATATGAAGCTTTCTTT. Amino acids: CSARDQYEAFF.

This clone was found a few times. This chain joins TRBV30 and TRBJ1-2; no clear D gene. The germline gives CDR1 GTSNPN, CDR2 SVGIG (reference sequence). Trimming removed 0 bases at V and 5 bases at J, with 10 bases between. The CDR3 extends over 13 amino acids. CDR3 loop: CAWSVSQVYGYTF. For the CDR3, the DNA is TGTGCCTGGAGTGTATCTCAAGTATATGGCTACACCTTC.

This clone was found a few times. The rearrangement links TRBV7-2 to TRBJ1-4, with no clear D. The CDR3 contains 16 residues. Germline V gives CDR1 SGHTA, CDR2 FQGNSA. Trimming cost V 6 bases and J 0 bases, with 14 bases left between them. In nucleotides, the CDR3 is TGTGCCAGCAGACAACAAGGGTTTGCAACTAATGAAAAACTGTTTTTT. Translated, it gives CASRQQGFATNEKLFF.

The table lists this clone with a count of one. The chain carries TRBV6-6 and TRBJ2-4, with unresolved D. CDR3 length: 13 amino acids. The germline V gene has CDR1 MNHNY and CDR2 SVGAGI (reference sequence). Trimming pared 0 bases from V and 12 bases from J, leaving 12 bases between. The CDR3 DNA follows: TGTGCCAGCAGTTACTCGACGGATCAGCCTCAGTACTTC. It encodes CASSYSTDQPQYF.

V is TRBV5-6 and J is TRBJ2-1; no firm D call. The CDR3 has 12 residues. Trimming stripped 0 bases from V and 8 bases from J, with 6 bases between. Germline values: CDR1 SGHDT, CDR2 YYEEEE. The CDR3 nucleotides read TGTGCCAGCAGCTTGGAGATCTATGAGCAGTTCTTC. Its translation is CASSLEIYEQFF.

This clone was seen only a few times. V usage is TRBV2 and J usage is TRBJ2-4; D ambiguous. The length of the CDR3 is 13 residues. Germline V CDR1 and CDR2: SNHLY, FYNNEI. V was clipped by 4 bases and J by 0 bases, with 4 bases between them. CDR3 amino acids: CASSALAKNIQYF. DNA of the CDR3: TGTGCCAGCAGTGCCCTAGCCAAAAACATTCAGTACTTC. The variable domain in full, completed from reference TRBV2 and TRBJ2-4, reads EPEVTQTPSHQVTQMGQEVILRCVPISNHLYFYWYRQILGQKVEFLVSFYNNEISEKSEIFDDQFSVERPDGSNFTLKIRSTKLEDSAMYFCASSALAKNIQYFGAGTRLSVL.